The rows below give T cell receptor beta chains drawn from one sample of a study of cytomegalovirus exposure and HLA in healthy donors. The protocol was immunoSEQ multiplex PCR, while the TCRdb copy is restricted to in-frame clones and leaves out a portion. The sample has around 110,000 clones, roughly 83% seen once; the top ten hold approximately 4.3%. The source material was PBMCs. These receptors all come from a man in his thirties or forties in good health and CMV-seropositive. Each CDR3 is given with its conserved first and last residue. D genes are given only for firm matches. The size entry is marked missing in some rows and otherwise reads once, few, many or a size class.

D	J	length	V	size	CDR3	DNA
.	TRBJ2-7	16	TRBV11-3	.	CASSPIGRVGRDEQYF	TGTGCCAGCAGCCCCATTGGGCGGGTTGGTAGGGACGAGCAGTACTTC
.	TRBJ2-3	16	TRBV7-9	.	CASSLLQGPSTDTQYF	TGTGCCAGCAGCCTCTTACAGGGACCTAGCACAGATACGCAGTATTTT
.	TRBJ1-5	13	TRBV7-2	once	CASSFRAGQPQHF	TGTGCCAGCAGCTTCAGAGCGGGACAGCCCCAGCATTTT
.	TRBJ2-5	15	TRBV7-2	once	CASSLVGGAGETQYF	TGTGCCAGCAGCTTAGTTGGGGGGGCGGGGGAGACCCAGTACTTC
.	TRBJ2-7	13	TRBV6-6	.	CASSYRQGYEQYF	TGTGCCAGCAGTTACCGTCAGGGCTACGAGCAGTACTTC
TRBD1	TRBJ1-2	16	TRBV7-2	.	CASSRTGGTQLYGYTF	TGTGCCAGCAGCAGGACAGGGGGCACGCAACTCTATGGCTACACCTTC
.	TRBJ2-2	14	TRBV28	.	CASSWLREIGELFF	TGTGCCAGCAGTTGGTTGCGGGAAATCGGGGAGCTGTTTTTT
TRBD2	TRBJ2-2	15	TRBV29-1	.	CSAPRAGGPAGELFF	TGCAGCGCCCCAAGAGCGGGAGGGCCGGCCGGGGAGCTGTTTTTT
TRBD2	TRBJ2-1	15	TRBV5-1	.	CASSWAGGSYNEQFF	TGCGCCAGCAGCTGGGCGGGGGGTTCCTACAATGAGCAGTTCTTC
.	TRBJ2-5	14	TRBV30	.	CAWSVQAGLETQYF	TGTGCCTGGAGTGTACAGGCAGGGTTAGAGACCCAGTACTTC
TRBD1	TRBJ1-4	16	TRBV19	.	CASKDRAFATNEKLFF	TGTGCCAGTAAGGACAGGGCCTTTGCAACTAATGAAAAACTGTTTTTT
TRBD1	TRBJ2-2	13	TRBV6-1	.	CASRKPGQGGLFF	TGTGCCAGCAGGAAGCCGGGACAGGGAGGGCTGTTTTTT
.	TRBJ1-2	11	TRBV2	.	CASTYRDGYTF	TGTGCCAGTACATACAGGGATGGCTACACCTTC
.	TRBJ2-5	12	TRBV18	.	CASSPQQETQYF	TGTGCCAGCTCACCACAACAGGAGACCCAGTACTTC
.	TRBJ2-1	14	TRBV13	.	CASSSGLRYNEQFF	TGTGCCAGCAGCTCTGGACTGCGCTACAATGAGCAGTTCTTC
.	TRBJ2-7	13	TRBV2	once	CASMYGQPYEQYF	TGTGCCAGCATGTATGGACAGCCCTACGAGCAGTACTTC
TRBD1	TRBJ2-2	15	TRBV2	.	CASTVDRIGVGELFF	TGTGCCAGCACCGTGGACAGGATAGGTGTAGGGGAGCTGTTTTTT
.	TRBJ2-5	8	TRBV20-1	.	CSSFTQYF	TGCAGTTCGTTTACCCAGTACTTC
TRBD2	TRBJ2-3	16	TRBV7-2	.	CASSLIGTSHPDTQYF	TGTGCCAGCAGCTTAATCGGGACTAGCCACCCAGATACGCAGTATTTT
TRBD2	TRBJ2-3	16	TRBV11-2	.	CASSWGLAGDTDTQYF	TGTGCCAGCAGCTGGGGACTAGCGGGGGACACAGATACGCAGTATTTT
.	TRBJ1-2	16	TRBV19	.	CASSMGGVLNNYGYTF	TGTGCCAGTAGTATGGGAGGGGTGCTTAATAACTATGGCTACACCTTC
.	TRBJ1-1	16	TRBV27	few	CASSLGSGARWTEAFF	TGTGCCAGCAGTTTAGGATCGGGTGCTCGATGGACTGAAGCTTTCTTT
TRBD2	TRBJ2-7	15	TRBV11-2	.	CASSLGLAGVYEQYF	TGTGCCAGCAGCCTAGGACTAGCGGGAGTGTACGAGCAGTACTTC
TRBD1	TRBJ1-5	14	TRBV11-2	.	CASSPDRGLQPQHF	TGTGCCAGCAGCCCGGACAGGGGGCTTCAGCCCCAGCATTTT
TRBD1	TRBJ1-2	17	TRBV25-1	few	CASSALRTGMKDYGYTF	TGTGCCAGCAGTGCCCTCCGGACAGGGATGAAGGACTATGGCTACACCTTC
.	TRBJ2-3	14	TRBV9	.	CASSVHPEADTQYF	TGTGCCAGCAGCGTACATCCCGAGGCAGATACGCAGTATTTT
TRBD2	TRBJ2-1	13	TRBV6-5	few	CASSYSSGAREFF	TGTGCCAGCAGTTATTCTAGCGGGGCGAGGGAGTTCTTC
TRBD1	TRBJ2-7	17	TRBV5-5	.	CASSLFGTGTSNYEQYF	TGTGCCAGCAGCTTGTTCGGGACAGGGACCTCAAATTACGAGCAGTACTTC
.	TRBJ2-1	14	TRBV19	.	CASTGSTWGNEQFF	TGTGCCAGTACGGGGTCCACCTGGGGCAATGAGCAGTTCTTC
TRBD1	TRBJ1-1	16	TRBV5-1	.	CASSFAYRGRYTEAFF	TGCGCCAGCAGCTTCGCGTACAGGGGAAGGTACACTGAAGCTTTCTTT
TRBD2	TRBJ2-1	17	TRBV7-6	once	CASSTLAGGPSYNEQFF	TGTGCCAGCAGCACTCTAGCGGGAGGGCCATCCTACAATGAGCAGTTCTTC
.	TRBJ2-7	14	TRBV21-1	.	CASSRQGRNYEQYF	TGTGCCAGCAGCCGACAGGGACGAAACTACGAGCAGTACTTC
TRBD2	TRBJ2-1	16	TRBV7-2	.	CASSPKGLAGGSKQFF	TGTGCCAGCAGCCCCAAGGGACTAGCGGGGGGGTCGAAGCAGTTCTTC
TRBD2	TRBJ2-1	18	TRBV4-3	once	CASSQDYLLAGGINEQFF	TGCGCCAGCAGCCAAGATTACCTGCTAGCGGGGGGGATTAATGAGCAGTTCTTC
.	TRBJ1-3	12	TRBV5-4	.	CASRQARNTIYF	TGTGCCAGCAGACAGGCAAGAAACACCATATATTTT
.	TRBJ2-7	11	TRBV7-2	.	CASSLGMERYF	TGTGCCAGCAGCTTAGGTATGGAGCGATACTTC
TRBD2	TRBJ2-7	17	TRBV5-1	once	CASSLGSGGASSYEQYF	TGCGCCAGCAGCTTGGGTAGCGGGGGCGCCTCGTCTTACGAGCAGTACTTC
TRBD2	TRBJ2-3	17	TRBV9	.	CASSPNGIPGGTDTQYF	TGTGCCAGCAGCCCCAACGGAATCCCCGGGGGGACAGATACGCAGTATTTT
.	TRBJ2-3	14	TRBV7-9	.	CASSFGPRGDTQYF	TGTGCCAGCAGCTTTGGCCCGCGCGGGGATACGCAGTATTTT
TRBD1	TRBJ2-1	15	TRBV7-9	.	CASSLRDRRGNEQFF	TGTGCCAGCAGCTTAAGGGACAGGAGGGGCAATGAGCAGTTCTTC
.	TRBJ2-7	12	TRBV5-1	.	CASSLAGEEQYF	TGCGCCAGCAGCTTGGCGGGGGAGGAGCAGTACTTC
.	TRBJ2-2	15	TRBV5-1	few	CASSLMGGVTGELFF	TGCGCCAGCAGCTTGATGGGGGGAGTCACCGGGGAGCTGTTTTTT
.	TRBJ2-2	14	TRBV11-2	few	CASSLDPDTGELFF	TGTGCCAGCAGCTTAGATCCCGACACCGGGGAGCTGTTTTTT
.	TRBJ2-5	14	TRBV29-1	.	CSVEFAGREETQYF	TGCAGCGTTGAGTTTGCCGGGAGAGAAGAGACCCAGTACTTC
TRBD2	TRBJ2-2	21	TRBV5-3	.	CARSWDRTAGLAGWNTGELFF	TGTGCCAGAAGCTGGGATCGGACCGCGGGACTAGCGGGCTGGAACACCGGGGAGCTGTTTTTT
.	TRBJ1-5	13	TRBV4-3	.	CASSAHRDQPQHF	TGCGCCAGCAGCGCCCACAGGGATCAGCCCCAGCATTTT
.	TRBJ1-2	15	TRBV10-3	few	CAISESGQSNYGYTF	TGTGCCATCAGTGAGTCCGGACAGTCTAACTATGGCTACACCTTC
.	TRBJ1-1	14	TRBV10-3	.	CAISDWQGGTEAFF	TGTGCCATCAGTGATTGGCAGGGAGGCACTGAAGCTTTCTTT
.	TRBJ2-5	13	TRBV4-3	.	CASSRTAQETQYF	TGCGCCAGCAGCCGGACAGCCCAAGAGACCCAGTACTTC
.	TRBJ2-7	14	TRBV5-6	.	CASSFEQGTYEQYF	TGTGCCAGCAGCTTTGAACAGGGAACCTACGAGCAGTACTTC
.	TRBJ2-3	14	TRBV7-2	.	CASSLAGPADTQYF	TGTGCCAGCAGCTTAGCGGGGCCTGCGGATACGCAGTATTTT